One TCR beta chain is described in this entry. Antigen: not known. The data belong to a study of OX40 agonist ivuxolimab in advanced cancers. Overall study context: The patients' treatment was ivuxolimab, an agonistic anti-OX40 (CD134) antibody. Three individuals attained partial responses, comprising one hepatocellular carcinoma case and two cutaneous melanoma cases.

The assay was immunoSEQ multiplex PCR, and TCRdb's table has in-frame clones only and misses some. The table lists more than 55,000 clones, around 90% of them singletons, with around 10% in the top ten. Study findings and constraints: Not determined was the antigen specificity of the expanded peripheral T cells.

The study sampled blood at baseline, cycle 4 day 1, and cycle 7 day 1. CDR1 LGHNT and CDR2 FRNRAP come from the germline V gene. The CDR3 runs 12 residues. V was cut by 6 bases and J by 4 bases, with 6 bases left in between. V and J are TRBV12-5 and TRBJ1-4, with D hard to call. The sequencing used CD4+ or CD8+ T cells sorted from blood, collected in a trial of the OX40 agonist ivuxolimab. This TCR came from an adult with an advanced solid tumor such as melanoma, head and neck, liver or kidney cancer. In DNA, the CDR3 is TGTGCTAGTGGGCGAAATAATGAAAAACTGTTTTTT. Its translation: CASGRNNEKLFF.